Shown below are 27 T cell receptor beta chains from a single sample sequenced in a study of OX40 agonist ivuxolimab in advanced cancers. The repertoire was sequenced with immunoSEQ multiplex PCR; TCRdb's copy has only in-frame clones and lacks some. The sample shows approximately 14,000 clones, roughly three quarters of them seen only once. The sample here was CD4+ or CD8+ T cells sorted from blood, taken in a trial of the OX40 agonist ivuxolimab. The source of these receptors is an adult with an advanced solid tumor such as melanoma, head and neck, liver or kidney cancer.

The chain links TRBV4-2 to TRBJ1-1; D gene uncertain. Trimming stripped 0 bases from V and 0 bases from J, with 11 bases between. The length of the CDR3 is 16 residues. Germline CDR1 and CDR2: LGHNA and YNFKEQ. Here the CDR3 reads CASSQEEQLMNTEAFF. The DNA for the CDR3 is TGTGCCAGCAGCCAAGAGGAACAACTGATGAACACTGAAGCTTTCTTT.

This chain uses TRBV5-5 with TRBJ2-7; no definite D call. The CDR3 has 12 amino acids. CDR1 is SGHKS, CDR2 YYEKEE, per germline (reference sequence). Trimming pared 4 bases from V and 2 bases from J, leaving 7 bases between. The CDR3 is CASSGNTYEQYF. The CDR3 nucleotides are TGTGCCAGCAGCGGCAACACCTACGAGCAGTACTTC.

The rearrangement links TRBV7-8 to TRBJ1-2; D not resolved. This CDR3 is built from 13 residues. Per the germline V gene, CDR1 is SGHVS and CDR2 is FQNEAQ. Trimming left V 0 bases short and J 6 bases short, with 8 bases between. The CDR3 here is CASSLAVRNGYTF. The CDR3 nucleotides are TGTGCCAGCAGCTTAGCAGTACGGAATGGCTACACCTTC.

This clone came up once. The chain recombines TRBV27 with TRBJ1-1; 8 bases are a match to TRBD1. The CDR3 runs 15 residues. From germline, CDR1 is MNHEY and CDR2 SMNVEV (reference sequence). After removal of 3 bases from V and 4 bases from J, the junction contained 7 bases not matched to a gene. In DNA form, the CDR3 reads TGTGCCAGCAGTTTTATCGGGACAGGACTCACTGAAGCTTTCTTT. Its protein is CASSFIGTGLTEAFF.

The gene calls are TRBV9 and TRBJ1-5; D is ambiguous. The germline gives CDR1 SGDLS, CDR2 YYNGEE. This CDR3 has 14 residues. V lost 3 bases, J lost 4 bases, and 11 bases lay in between. CDR3 protein: CASSAGGRNQPQHF. CDR3 coding DNA: TGTGCCAGCAGCGCCGGAGGCAGAAATCAGCCCCAGCATTTT.

This clone was observed a few times. The J gene is TRBJ1-3, the V gene TRBV11-3; no reliable D call. CDR3 length equals 15 residues. V gave up 3 bases and J gave up 2 bases, with 11 bases separating them. Germline V gene data show CDR1 as SGHNT and CDR2 as YENEEA. CDR3 loop: CASSFEWSTGNTIYF. The CDR3 DNA is TGTGCCAGCAGCTTTGAATGGAGCACTGGAAACACCATATATTTT.

The V and J genes are TRBV25-1 and TRBJ2-7; 7 bases match TRBD1. The CDR3 loop spans 13 amino acids. In germline, CDR1 is MGHDK, CDR2 SYGVNS. The trim removed 6 bases at V and 3 bases at J, leaving 5 bases unmatched. CDR3 residues: CASRGRDSYEQYF. The DNA for the CDR3 is TGTGCCAGCAGGGGACGGGACAGCTACGAGCAGTACTTC.

The chain carries TRBV5-5 and TRBJ2-7, with D hard to call. The CDR3 length is 15 residues. Germline V lookup: CDR1 SGHKS, CDR2 YYEKEE (reference sequence). V gave up 1 base and J gave up 0 bases, with 11 bases separating them. CDR3 region: CASSLTAYASYEQYF. The CDR3 bases are TGTGCCAGCAGCTTGACAGCGTATGCCTCCTACGAGCAGTACTTC.

The chain recombines TRBV11-3 with TRBJ2-6; tentatively, D is TRBD2 (6 bases). The CDR3 loop spans 15 amino acids. V was pared by 5 bases and J by 3 bases, with 11 bases between. Germline CDR1 and CDR2: SGHNT and YENEEA. The CDR3 bases are TGTGCCAGCAGCCCCTGGGGGGATGGGGCCAACGTCCTGACTTTC. Translating gives CASSPWGDGANVLTF.

This clone was counted ten times or more. The chain has TRBV7-2 and TRBJ1-2; D not certain. The V end lost 6 bases, the J end lost 4 bases, and 15 bases lay between the germline ends. Germline V gene data show CDR1 as SGHTA and CDR2 as FQGNSA. The CDR3 is made up of 14 amino acids. The CDR3 protein is CASRPTTVLYGYTF. The DNA for the CDR3 is TGTGCCAGCAGGCCGACGACGGTCCTCTATGGCTACACCTTC.

This clone was detected a few times. The rearrangement uses TRBV11-3 and TRBJ2-3; the D is unclear. The CDR3 is made up of 12 amino acids. Germline assignment: CDR1 SGHNT and CDR2 YENEEA. The germline V and J ends were trimmed by 1 base and 3 bases, with 2 bases remaining between them. CDR3 sequence reads: CASSLGTDTQYF. The CDR3 nucleotides read TGTGCCAGCAGCTTAGGTACAGATACGCAGTATTTT.

The CDR3 reads CASSLSLYREVTGELFF. The CDR3 DNA is TGTGCCAGCAGTTTATCGTTATACAGGGAGGTCACCGGGGAGCTGTTTTTT. This sequence joins TRBV27 and TRBJ2-2, with D perhaps TRBD1 or TRBD2 (6 bases each). V was pared by 0 bases and J by 4 bases, with 15 bases between. The CDR3 runs to 17 residues. The V gene's germline CDR1 is MNHEY and CDR2 SMNVEV (reference sequence).

This clone was observed once. The rearrangement joins TRBV7-8 to TRBJ2-1, with D unclear. There are 18 residues in the CDR3. Trimming took off 2 bases at V and 0 bases at J, with 17 bases between the two ends. Germline V gene sequence: CDR1 SGHVS, CDR2 FQNEAQ. CDR3 sequence (DNA): TGTGCCAGCAGCTTACCCACCGCCTTAGGGTACTCCTACAATGAGCAGTTCTTC. This translates into CASSLPTALGYSYNEQFF.

This clone was found a few times. This chain connects TRBV11-3 to TRBJ2-7, with a possible D match to TRBD1 (5 bases). CDR1 SGHNT and CDR2 YENEEA come from the germline V gene. This CDR3 is built from 13 residues. Trimming pared 7 bases from V and 4 bases from J, leaving 14 bases between. CDR3 DNA sequence: TGTGCCAGCAAGGAGACAGAGAGATACGAGCAGTACTTC. It yields the protein CASKETERYEQYF. Combining the CDR3 with reference TRBV11-3 and TRBJ2-7 gives the whole variable domain EAGVVQSPRYKIIEKKQPVAFWCNPISGHNTLYWYLQNLGQGPELLIRYENEEAVDDSQLPKDRFSAERLKGVDSTLKIQPAELGDSAVYLCASKETERYEQYFGPGTRLTVT.

The rearrangement uses TRBV14 and TRBJ2-7, with TRBD1 matching over 8 bases. The V and J ends lost 4 bases and 1 base, in that order; junction bases with no gene match: 6. The CDR3 is made up of 15 amino acids. CDR1 and CDR2 from the germline V gene are SGHDN and FVKESK. CDR3 bases: TGTGCCAGCAGCCTCGAGACAGGGGTTTCCTACGAGCAGTACTTC. This codes for CASSLETGVSYEQYF.

J is TRBJ1-1 and V is TRBV6-6; 7 bases fit TRBD1. CDR1 MNHNY and CDR2 SVGAGI come from the germline V gene (reference sequence). V gave up 7 bases and J gave up 5 bases; unmatched junction bases: 7. This CDR3 spans 13 amino acids. The CDR3 is CASTPGGWTEAFF. CDR3 DNA sequence: TGTGCCAGCACCCCAGGGGGATGGACTGAAGCTTTCTTT.

The rearrangement links TRBV13 to TRBJ1-1, with D tentatively TRBD1 (6 bases). V was cut by 5 bases and J by 9 bases, with 19 bases left in between. CDR1 is PRHDT and CDR2 is FYEKMQ in the germline V gene (reference sequence). The CDR3 has 14 residues. Here the CDR3 DNA reads TGTGCCAGCAGCCCCGACACAGGGATGGGGCAAGCTTTCTTT. This gives the protein CASSPDTGMGQAFF.

This sequence joins TRBV18 and TRBJ2-7; no firm D call. V gave up 3 bases and J gave up 3 bases, with 12 bases separating them. This CDR3 spans 14 amino acids. Germline V gene sequence: CDR1 KGHSH, CDR2 LQKENI. CDR3: CASSPLGSRYEQYF. The CDR3 nucleotides read TGTGCCAGCTCACCCTTGGGGTCCCGCTACGAGCAGTACTTC. The whole variable domain, filled in from reference TRBV18 and TRBJ2-7, reads NAGVMQNPRHLVRRRGQEARLRCSPMKGHSHVYWYRQLPEEGLKFMVYLQKENIIDESGMPKERFSAEFPKEGPSILRIQQVVRGDSAAYFCASSPLGSRYEQYFGPGTRLTVT.

This clone showed up just a few times. This chain joins TRBV9 and TRBJ1-6; D unresolved. V shed 0 bases and J shed 7 bases, with 8 bases lying between them. The CDR3 sequence is 14 residues long. Germline V gene sequence: CDR1 SGDLS, CDR2 YYNGEE. The CDR3 bases are TGTGCCAGCAGCGTAGGGGGTGCGAATTCACCCCTCCACTTT. Amino acids: CASSVGGANSPLHF.

V and J are TRBV7-3 and TRBJ2-2; 7 bases are a match to TRBD1. CDR1 is SGHTA, CDR2 FQGTGA, per germline. With 4 bases clipped from V and 0 bases from J, the junction kept 5 bases outside the gene matches. The CDR3 has 16 amino acids. The CDR3 region has the DNA TGTGCCAGCAGCTCTACTCAGGGGGCGAACACCGGGGAGCTGTTTTTT. This translates into CASSSTQGANTGELFF.

This sequence joins TRBV6-5 and TRBJ2-7, with D possibly TRBD1 on 5 matching bases. Germline V gives CDR1 MNHEY, CDR2 SVGAGI. This CDR3 comprises 13 residues. The V end was cut by 0 bases, the J end by 3 bases, with 6 bases between. The chain's CDR3 is CASSYSTDYEQYF. DNA for the CDR3: TGTGCCAGCAGTTACTCGACAGACTACGAGCAGTACTTC.

This clone occurred once. The chain combines TRBV28 with TRBJ2-7; TRBD1 agrees at 9 bases. The V gene's germline CDR1 is MDHEN and CDR2 SYDVKM. V gave up 6 bases and J gave up 3 bases; unmatched junction bases: 3. This CDR3 comprises 13 residues. The CDR3 DNA follows: TGTGCCAGCAGGGGACAGGGAAACTACGAGCAGTACTTC. It codes for CASRGQGNYEQYF.

About this clone itself: This may be a read error, as it is one base from a much larger clone. V is TRBV4-3 and J is TRBJ2-1; weak D call: TRBD2 (5 bases). This CDR3 region has 15 residues. Germline V lookup: CDR1 LGHNA, CDR2 YSLEER. The CDR3 loop reads CASGQAHYSGNEQFF. The CDR3 region has the DNA TGCGCCAGCGGCCAAGCTCACTATTCGGGGAATGAGCAGTTCTTC.

The rearrangement joins TRBV29-1 to TRBJ2-2, with 7 bases that match TRBD1. Looked up from germline, CDR1 is SQVTM and CDR2 is ANQGSEA. This CDR3 comprises 15 residues. The V gene end was trimmed by 3 bases and the J gene end by 5 bases; junction bases not matched to a gene: 9. The CDR3: CSVDGQGVGTGELFF. CDR3 nucleotides: TGCAGCGTTGATGGCCAGGGGGTTGGGACCGGGGAGCTGTTTTTT.

The gene calls are TRBV4-2 and TRBJ2-3; 10 bases are shared with TRBD1. Germline V CDR1 and CDR2: LGHNA, YNFKEQ. V gave up 2 bases and J gave up 0 bases; unmatched junction bases: 2. This CDR3 spans 16 amino acids. CDR3 in amino acids: CASSQRQGASTDTQYF. CDR3 DNA sequence: TGTGCCAGCAGCCAAAGACAGGGGGCAAGCACAGATACGCAGTATTTT.

This chain links TRBV7-2 with TRBJ1-2; D is possibly TRBD1 (5 bases). Trimming removed 1 base at V and 8 bases at J, with 14 bases between. This CDR3 comprises 14 residues. The germline gives CDR1 SGHTA, CDR2 FQGNSA. CDR3 nucleotide sequence: TGTGCCAGCAGCTTAGTGGGAGGGGTGGACGGCTACACCTTC. Residues: CASSLVGGVDGYTF.

The chain carries TRBV19 and TRBJ2-1, with a possible D match to TRBD1 (6 bases). The CDR3 totals 15 residues. V gave up 3 bases and J gave up 3 bases, with 12 bases separating them. Germline V lookup: CDR1 LNHDA, CDR2 SQIVND (reference sequence). The CDR3 region is CASSILGRGYNEQFF. The DNA for the CDR3 is TGTGCCAGTAGTATCTTGGGCAGGGGCTACAATGAGCAGTTCTTC.